This T cell receptor beta chain emerged from a study of blood T cell repertoires in COVID-19 (dated by TCRdb to about 2020). Regarding the study in general: Samples from collaborators originated in the United States, Italy and Spain and spanned both the acute and convalescent phases of COVID-19. The prospective study material was composed of cDNA or gDNA derived from T cells, B-cell-depleted T cells, or PBMCs. Deeply sampled blood TCRbeta repertoires from subjects exposed to, actively infected with, or recovered from COVID-19 were included in the dataset. The repertoires were made available in a free public database intended to serve as a resource for research on the immune response to SARS-CoV-2. The samples were drawn from the first 160 participants of the ongoing ImmuneRACE study and from some 1,300 subjects provided by 6 global collaborators. A de-identified subject ID, COVID-19 status, age in years and sex were almost always included in the sample metadata. Where available, HLA class I and class II types were obtained from metadata supplied by the sample provider rather than from assay-based typing. Overall study results and their limits: The quantity of clinical and demographic metadata differed by source and by participant and was supplied without curation.

The CDR3 holds 14 amino acids from the cysteine to the phenylalanine. Here the CDR3 DNA is all that survives: 42 bases in frame from base 1. From a lookup of the germline V gene, CDR1 and CDR2 are SGHNT and YENEEA. V is shortened by 2 bases, J by 7 bases, and the region joining them spans 15 bases. TCRbeta CDR3 regions were amplified from genomic DNA using the immunoSEQ Assay, a bias-controlled multiplex PCR. The original methods were these. The number of nucleated cells in each sample was estimated by amplification of reference gene primers within the assay. To quantify the absolute abundance of each unique TCRbeta CDR3 rearrangement, sequence reads were collapsed and filtered. Productive Simpson clonality was computed per sample as the square root of Simpson's diversity index over productive rearrangements. The table was pulled from immuneACCESS by TCRdb, which kept in-frame rearrangements only. Such tables lose some clones; where checked, under half of the loss comes from unresolved V genes, and the rest has no known cause. D and trimming come from the DNA, and the V and J calls and clone size come from that table. The sample records about 240,000 clones, roughly 87% of which are singletons. The biggest ten clones account for roughly 7% of the sample.

Another Seattle source contributed samples from volunteer blood donors who had recovered from COVID-19. Collaborating institutions collected whole blood in K2EDTA tubes following their own protocols. Collaborator samples were shipped for TCRbeta analysis as frozen whole blood, isolated PBMCs, or DNA extracted from either sample type. A remark on this clone: No cognate antigen has been identified for it. No much larger clonotype is one base removed from it; base qualities were not supplied.

This sequence originates from a man in his sixties who had recovered from COVID-19. Sequencing was carried out using peripheral blood. The chain is made from TRBV11-3 and TRBJ2-7; D gene: possibly TRBD2, on 6 matching bases. The nucleotide sequence is TGTGCCAGCAGCTTAACCGGGGGTGTTAAGGAGCAGTACTTC. It specifies CASSLTGGVKEQYF.